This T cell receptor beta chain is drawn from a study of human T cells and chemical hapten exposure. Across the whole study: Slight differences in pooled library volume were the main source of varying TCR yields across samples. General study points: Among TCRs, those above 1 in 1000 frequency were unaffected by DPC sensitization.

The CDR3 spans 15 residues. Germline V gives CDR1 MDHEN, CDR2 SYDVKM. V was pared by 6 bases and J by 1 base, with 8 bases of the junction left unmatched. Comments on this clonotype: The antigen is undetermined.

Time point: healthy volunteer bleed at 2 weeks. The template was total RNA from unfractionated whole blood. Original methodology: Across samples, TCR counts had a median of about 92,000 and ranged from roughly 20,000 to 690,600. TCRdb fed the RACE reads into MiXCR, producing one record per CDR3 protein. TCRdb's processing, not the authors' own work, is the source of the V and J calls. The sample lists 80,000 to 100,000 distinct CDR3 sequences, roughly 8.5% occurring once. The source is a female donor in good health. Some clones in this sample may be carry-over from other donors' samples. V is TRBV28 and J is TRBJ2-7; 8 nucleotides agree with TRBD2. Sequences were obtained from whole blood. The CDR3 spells CASSIISGTSYEQYF. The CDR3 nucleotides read TGTGCCAGCAGCATCATTAGCGGGACTTCCTACGAGCAGTACTTC.